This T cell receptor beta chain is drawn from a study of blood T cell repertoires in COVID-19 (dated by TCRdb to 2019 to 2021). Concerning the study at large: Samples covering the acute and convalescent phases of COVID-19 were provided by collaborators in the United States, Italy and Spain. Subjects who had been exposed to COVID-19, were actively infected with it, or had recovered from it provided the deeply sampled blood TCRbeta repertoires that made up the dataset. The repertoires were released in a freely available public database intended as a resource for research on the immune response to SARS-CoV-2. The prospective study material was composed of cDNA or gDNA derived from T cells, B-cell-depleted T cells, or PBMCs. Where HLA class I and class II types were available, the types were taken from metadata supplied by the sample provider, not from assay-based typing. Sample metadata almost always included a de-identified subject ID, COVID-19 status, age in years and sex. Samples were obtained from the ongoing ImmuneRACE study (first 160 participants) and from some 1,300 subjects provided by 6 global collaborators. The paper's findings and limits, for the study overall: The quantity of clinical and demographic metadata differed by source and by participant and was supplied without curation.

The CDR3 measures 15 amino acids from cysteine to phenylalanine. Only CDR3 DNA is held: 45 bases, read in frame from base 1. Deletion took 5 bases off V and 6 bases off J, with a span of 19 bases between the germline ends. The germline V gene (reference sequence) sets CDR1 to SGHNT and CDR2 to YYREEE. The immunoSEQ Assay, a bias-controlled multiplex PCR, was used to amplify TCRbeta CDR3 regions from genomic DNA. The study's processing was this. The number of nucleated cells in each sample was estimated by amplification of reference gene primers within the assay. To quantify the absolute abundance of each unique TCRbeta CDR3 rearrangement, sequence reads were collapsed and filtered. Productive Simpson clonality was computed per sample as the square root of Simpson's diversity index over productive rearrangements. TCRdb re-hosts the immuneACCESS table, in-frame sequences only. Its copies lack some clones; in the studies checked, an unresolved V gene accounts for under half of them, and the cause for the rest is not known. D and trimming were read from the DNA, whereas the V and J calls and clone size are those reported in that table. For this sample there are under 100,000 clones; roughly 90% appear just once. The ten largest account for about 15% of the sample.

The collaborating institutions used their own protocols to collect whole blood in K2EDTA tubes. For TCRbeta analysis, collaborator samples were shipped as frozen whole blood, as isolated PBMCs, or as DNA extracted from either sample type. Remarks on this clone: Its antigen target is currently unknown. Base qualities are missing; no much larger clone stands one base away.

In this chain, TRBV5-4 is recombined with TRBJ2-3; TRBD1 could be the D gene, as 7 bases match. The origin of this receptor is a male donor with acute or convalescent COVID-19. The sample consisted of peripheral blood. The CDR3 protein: CASREGAQFSDTQYF. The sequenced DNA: TGTGCCAGCAGGGAGGGGGCGCAGTTTTCGGATACGCAGTATTTT. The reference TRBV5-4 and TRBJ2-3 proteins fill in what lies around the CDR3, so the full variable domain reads ETGVTQSPTHLIKTRGQQVTLRCSSQSGHNTVSWYQQALGQGPQFIFQYYREEENGRGNFPPRFSGLQFPNYSSELNVNALELDDSALYLCASREGAQFSDTQYFGPGTRLTVL.